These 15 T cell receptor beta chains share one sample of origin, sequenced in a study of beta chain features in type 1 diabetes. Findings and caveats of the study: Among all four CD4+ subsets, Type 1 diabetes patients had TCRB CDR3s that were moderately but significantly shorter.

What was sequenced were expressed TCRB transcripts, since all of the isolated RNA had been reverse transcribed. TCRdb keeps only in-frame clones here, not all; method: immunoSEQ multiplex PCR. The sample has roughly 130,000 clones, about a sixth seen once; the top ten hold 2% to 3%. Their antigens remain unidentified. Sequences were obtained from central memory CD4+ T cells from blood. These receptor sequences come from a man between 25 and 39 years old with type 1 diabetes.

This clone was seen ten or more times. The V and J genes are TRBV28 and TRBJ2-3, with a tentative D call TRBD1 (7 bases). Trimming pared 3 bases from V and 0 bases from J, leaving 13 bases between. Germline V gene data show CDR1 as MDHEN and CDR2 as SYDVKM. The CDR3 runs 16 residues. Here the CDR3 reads CASSLEGAASTDTQYF. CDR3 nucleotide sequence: TGTGCCAGCAGTTTGGAGGGGGCAGCTAGCACAGATACGCAGTATTTT.

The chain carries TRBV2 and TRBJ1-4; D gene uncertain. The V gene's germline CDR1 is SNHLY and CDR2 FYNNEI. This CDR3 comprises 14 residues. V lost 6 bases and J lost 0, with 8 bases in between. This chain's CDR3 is CASREDTTNEKLFF. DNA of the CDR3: TGTGCCAGCAGAGAGGATACAACTAATGAAAAACTGTTTTTT.

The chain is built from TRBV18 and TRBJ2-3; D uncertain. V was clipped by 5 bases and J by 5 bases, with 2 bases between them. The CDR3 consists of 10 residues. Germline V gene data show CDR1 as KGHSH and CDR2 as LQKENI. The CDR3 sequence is CASSEDTQYF. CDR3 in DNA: TGTGCCAGCTCAGAAGATACGCAGTATTTT. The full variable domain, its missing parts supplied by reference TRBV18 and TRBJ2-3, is NAGVMQNPRHLVRRRGQEARLRCSPMKGHSHVYWYRQLPEEGLKFMVYLQKENIIDESGMPKERFSAEFPKEGPSILRIQQVVRGDSAAYFCASSEDTQYFGPGTRLTVL.

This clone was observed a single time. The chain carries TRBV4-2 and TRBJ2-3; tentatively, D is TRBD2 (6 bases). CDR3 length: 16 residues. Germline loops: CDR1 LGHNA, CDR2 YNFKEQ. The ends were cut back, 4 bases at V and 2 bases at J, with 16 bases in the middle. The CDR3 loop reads CASSRPPGLNTDTQYF. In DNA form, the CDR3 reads TGTGCCAGCAGCCGACCTCCGGGACTCAACACAGATACGCAGTATTTT.

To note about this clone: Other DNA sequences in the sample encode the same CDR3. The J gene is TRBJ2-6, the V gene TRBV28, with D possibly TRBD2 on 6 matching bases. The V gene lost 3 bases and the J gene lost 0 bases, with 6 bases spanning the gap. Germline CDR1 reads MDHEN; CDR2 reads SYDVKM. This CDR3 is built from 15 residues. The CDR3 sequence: CASSLGGSGANVLTF. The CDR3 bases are TGTGCCAGCAGTTTGGGAGGCTCTGGGGCCAACGTCCTGACTTTC.

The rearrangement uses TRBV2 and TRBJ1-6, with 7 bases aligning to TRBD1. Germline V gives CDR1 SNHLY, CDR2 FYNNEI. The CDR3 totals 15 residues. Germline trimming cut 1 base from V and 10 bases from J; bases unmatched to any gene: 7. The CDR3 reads CASSEGQGGRSPLHF. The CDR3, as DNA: TGTGCCAGCAGTGAAGGGCAGGGGGGACGCTCACCCCTCCACTTT.

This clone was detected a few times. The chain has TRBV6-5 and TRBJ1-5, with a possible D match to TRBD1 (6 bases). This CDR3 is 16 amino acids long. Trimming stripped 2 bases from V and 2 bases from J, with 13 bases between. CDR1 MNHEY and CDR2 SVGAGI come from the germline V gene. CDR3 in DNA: TGTGCCAGCAGTTACGCTGAGGGACATCGCAATCAGCCCCAGCATTTT. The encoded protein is CASSYAEGHRNQPQHF.

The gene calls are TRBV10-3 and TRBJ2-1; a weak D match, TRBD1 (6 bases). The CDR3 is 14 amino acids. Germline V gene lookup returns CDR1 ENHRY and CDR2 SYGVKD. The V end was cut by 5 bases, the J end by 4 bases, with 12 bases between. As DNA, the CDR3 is TGTGCCATCAGTCCTCTAGGGGGATACAATGAGCAGTTCTTC. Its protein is CAISPLGGYNEQFF.

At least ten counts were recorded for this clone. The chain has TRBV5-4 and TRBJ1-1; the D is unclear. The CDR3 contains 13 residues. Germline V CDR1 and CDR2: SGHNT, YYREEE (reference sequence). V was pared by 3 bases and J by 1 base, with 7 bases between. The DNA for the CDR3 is TGTGCCAGCAGCTCCTTTAAGAACACTGAAGCTTTCTTT. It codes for CASSSFKNTEAFF.

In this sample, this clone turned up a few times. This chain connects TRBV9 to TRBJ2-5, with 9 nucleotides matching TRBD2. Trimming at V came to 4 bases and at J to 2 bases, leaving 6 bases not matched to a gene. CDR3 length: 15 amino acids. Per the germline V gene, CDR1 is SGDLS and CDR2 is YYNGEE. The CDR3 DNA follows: TGTGCCAGCAGCTATAGCGGGGGAGTTCAAGAGACCCAGTACTTC. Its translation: CASSYSGGVQETQYF.

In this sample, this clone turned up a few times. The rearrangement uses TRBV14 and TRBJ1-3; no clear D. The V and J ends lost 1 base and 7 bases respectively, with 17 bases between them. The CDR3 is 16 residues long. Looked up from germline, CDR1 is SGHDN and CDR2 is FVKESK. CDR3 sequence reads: CASSQVLRVPGNTIYF. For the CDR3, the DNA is TGTGCCAGCAGCCAAGTGCTGAGAGTACCGGGTAACACCATATATTTT.

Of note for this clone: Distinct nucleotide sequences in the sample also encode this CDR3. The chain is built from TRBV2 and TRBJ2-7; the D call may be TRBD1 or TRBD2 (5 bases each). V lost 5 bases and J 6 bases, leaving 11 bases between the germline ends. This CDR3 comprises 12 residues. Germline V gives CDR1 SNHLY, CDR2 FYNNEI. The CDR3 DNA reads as TGTGCCAGCAGTTACGGGGCGCGCGAGCAGTACTTC. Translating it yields CASSYGAREQYF.

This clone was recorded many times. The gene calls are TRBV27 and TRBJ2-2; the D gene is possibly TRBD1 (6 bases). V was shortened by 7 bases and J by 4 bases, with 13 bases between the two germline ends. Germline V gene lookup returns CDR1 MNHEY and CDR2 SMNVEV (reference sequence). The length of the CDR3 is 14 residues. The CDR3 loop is CASTPGQLTGELFF. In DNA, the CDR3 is TGTGCCAGCACCCCGGGACAACTCACCGGGGAGCTGTTTTTT.

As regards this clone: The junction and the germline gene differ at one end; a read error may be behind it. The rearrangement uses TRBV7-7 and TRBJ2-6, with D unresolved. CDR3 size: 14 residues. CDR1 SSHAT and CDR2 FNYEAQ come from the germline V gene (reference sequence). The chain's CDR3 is CASSPSSGANVLTF. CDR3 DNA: TGTGCTAGCAGCCCAAGCTCTGGGGCCAACGTCCTGACTTTC.

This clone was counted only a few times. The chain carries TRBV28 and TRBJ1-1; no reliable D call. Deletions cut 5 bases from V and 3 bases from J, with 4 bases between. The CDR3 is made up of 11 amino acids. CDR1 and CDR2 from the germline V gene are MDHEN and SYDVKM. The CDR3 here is CASSLYTEAFF. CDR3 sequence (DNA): TGTGCCAGCAGTCTCTACACTGAAGCTTTCTTT.